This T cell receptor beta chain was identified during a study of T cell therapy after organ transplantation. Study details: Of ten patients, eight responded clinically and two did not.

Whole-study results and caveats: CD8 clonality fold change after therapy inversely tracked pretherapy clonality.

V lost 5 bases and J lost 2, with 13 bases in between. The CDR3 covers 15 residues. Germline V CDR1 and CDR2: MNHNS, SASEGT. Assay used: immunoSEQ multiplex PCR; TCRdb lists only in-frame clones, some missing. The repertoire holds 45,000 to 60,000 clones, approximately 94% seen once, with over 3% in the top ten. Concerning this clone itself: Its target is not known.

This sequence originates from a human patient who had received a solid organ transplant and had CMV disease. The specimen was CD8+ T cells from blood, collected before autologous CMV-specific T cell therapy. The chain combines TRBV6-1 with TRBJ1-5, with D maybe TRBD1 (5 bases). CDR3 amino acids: CASSFWDGGNQPQHF. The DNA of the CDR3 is TGTGCCAGCAGTTTTTGGGACGGTGGCAATCAGCCCCAGCATTTT.